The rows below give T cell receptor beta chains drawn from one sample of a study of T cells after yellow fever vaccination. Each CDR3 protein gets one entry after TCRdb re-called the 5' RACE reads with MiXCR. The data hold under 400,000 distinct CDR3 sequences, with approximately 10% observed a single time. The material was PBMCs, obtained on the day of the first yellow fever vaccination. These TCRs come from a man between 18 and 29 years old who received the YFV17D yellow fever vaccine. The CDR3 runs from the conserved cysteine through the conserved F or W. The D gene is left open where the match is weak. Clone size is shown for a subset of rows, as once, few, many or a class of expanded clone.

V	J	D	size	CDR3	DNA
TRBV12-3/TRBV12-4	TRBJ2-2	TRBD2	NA	CASSFAGDTGELFF	TGTGCCAGCAGTTTCGCGGGGGACACCGGGGAGCTGTTTTTT
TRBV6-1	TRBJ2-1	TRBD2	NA	CASTAGTSGANEQFF	TGTGCCAGCACAGCTGGGACTAGCGGGGCCAATGAGCAGTTCTTC
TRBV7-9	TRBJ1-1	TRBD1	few	CASQTGRNTEAFF	TGTGCCAGCCAGACAGGGAGGAACACTGAAGCTTTCTTT
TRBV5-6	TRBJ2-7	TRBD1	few	CASSLRGQSYEQYF	TGTGCCAGCAGCTTACGGGGACAGTCCTACGAGCAGTACTTC
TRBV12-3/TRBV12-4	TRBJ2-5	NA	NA	CASSLDYRGTQYF	TGTGCCAGCAGTCTGGACTACCGTGGGACCCAGTACTTC
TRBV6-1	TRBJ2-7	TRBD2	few	CASTLGTSGAYEQYF	TGTGCCAGCACCCTCGGGACTAGCGGGGCCTACGAGCAGTACTTC
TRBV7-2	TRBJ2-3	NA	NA	CASSLGTRTSTDTQYF	TGTGCCAGCAGCTTAGGTACCAGGACTAGCACAGATACGCAGTATTTT
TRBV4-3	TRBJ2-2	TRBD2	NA	CASSQDQLAAYTGELFF	TGCGCCAGCAGCCAAGACCAACTAGCGGCCTATACCGGGGAGCTGTTTTTT
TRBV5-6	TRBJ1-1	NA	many	CASSLEGRNTEAFF	TGTGCCAGCAGCTTGGAGGGGCGGAACACTGAAGCTTTCTTT
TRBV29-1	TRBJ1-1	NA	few	CSVEGGDMSTEAFF	TGCAGCGTTGAAGGAGGGGATATGAGCACTGAAGCTTTCTTT
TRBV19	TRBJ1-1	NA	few	CASSMVLNTEAFF	TGTGCCAGTAGTATGGTGTTGAACACTGAAGCTTTCTTT
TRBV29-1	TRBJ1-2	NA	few	CSVEVGVANYGYTF	TGCAGCGTTGAAGTAGGGGTAGCTAACTATGGCTACACCTTC
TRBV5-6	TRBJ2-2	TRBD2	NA	CASTSRLAGGPRTGELFF	TGTGCCAGCACCTCGAGACTAGCGGGGGGGCCACGAACCGGGGAGCTGTTTTTT
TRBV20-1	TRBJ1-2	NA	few	CSARPRNYGYTF	TGCAGTGCACGGCCTCGGAACTATGGCTACACCTTC
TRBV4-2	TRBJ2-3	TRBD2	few	CASSHLRGLAGTDTQYF	TGTGCCAGCAGCCACCTCCGAGGGCTAGCGGGCACAGATACGCAGTATTTT
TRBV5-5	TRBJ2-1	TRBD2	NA	CASSFTRLAGGPGEQFF	TGTGCCAGCAGCTTTACCCGACTAGCGGGGGGGCCAGGTGAGCAGTTCTTC
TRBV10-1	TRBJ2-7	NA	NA	CASSETGHSTIKRKKQYF	TGCGCCAGCAGTGAGACGGGACACTCCACGATCAAGCGAAAAAAGCAGTACTTC
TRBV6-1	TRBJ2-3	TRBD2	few	CASSPALGRGGTDTQYF	TGTGCCAGCAGTCCAGCCTTGGGGCGGGGGGGCACAGATACGCAGTATTTT
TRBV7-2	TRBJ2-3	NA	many	CASSRQLPDTQYF	TGTGCCAGCAGCCGCCAACTCCCAGATACGCAGTATTTT
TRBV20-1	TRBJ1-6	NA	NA	CSARATVGNSPLHF	TGCAGTGCTAGAGCGACAGTGGGTAATTCACCCCTCCACTTT
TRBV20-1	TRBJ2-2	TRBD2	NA	CSASKFGREKTGELFF	TGCAGTGCTTCCAAGTTTGGGCGGGAGAAAACCGGGGAGCTGTTTTTT
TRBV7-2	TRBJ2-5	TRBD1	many	CASSSTGGRETQYF	TGTGCCAGCAGTTCTACAGGGGGTAGAGAGACCCAGTACTTC